Below, 14 T cell receptor beta chains from the same sample are listed, as sequenced in a study of T cell responses to AZD1222 COVID-19 vaccine. Sequenced by immunoSEQ multiplex PCR; TCRdb stores in-frame clones only, minus some. The data contain 100,000 to 150,000 clones, about 93% of them seen just once; the ten biggest clones take up 5% to 7%. This material consisted of peripheral blood, taken on day 0 of AZD1222 vaccination. The source of these receptors is an adult in good health.

The chain links TRBV30 to TRBJ1-5; weak D call: TRBD1 (5 bases). CDR3 length: 13 amino acids. The V gene lost 8 bases and the J gene lost 3 bases, with 14 bases spanning the gap. The germline gives CDR1 GTSNPN, CDR2 SVGIG (reference sequence). The CDR3 DNA reads as TGTGCCATGGAGCAGGGATTCAATCAGCCCCAGCATTTT. This sequence encodes CAMEQGFNQPQHF.

Comment on this clone: The sample contains more than one DNA sequence encoding this CDR3. CDR3 in DNA: TGTGCCAGCAGCCGGACAGGGGGAACAGACGAGCAGTACTTC. It codes for CASSRTGGTDEQYF. The chain links TRBV5-5 to TRBJ2-7, with 10 bases matching TRBD1. CDR1 and CDR2 (germline): SGHKS, YYEKEE (reference sequence). This CDR3 has 14 amino acids. Losses at the gene ends were 4 bases for V and 5 bases for J; bases not matched to a gene: 6. The full variable domain, with the rest looked up from reference TRBV5-5 and TRBJ2-7, is DAGVTQSPTHLIKTRGQQVTLRCSPISGHKSVSWYQQVLGQGPQFIFQYYEKEERGRGNFPDRFSARQFPNYSSELNVNALLLGDSALYLCASSRTGGTDEQYFGPGTRLTVT.

The V and J genes are TRBV7-8 and TRBJ1-1; D is unresolved. V shed 3 bases and J shed 9 bases, with 14 bases lying between them. This CDR3 contains 13 residues. The germline gives CDR1 SGHVS, CDR2 FQNEAQ. The CDR3 sequence is CASSFGEAMKAFF. Here the CDR3 DNA reads TGTGCCAGCAGCTTCGGGGAAGCCATGAAAGCTTTCTTT.

This chain joins TRBV18 and TRBJ2-3; 7 bases are shared with TRBD2. The V and J ends lost 0 bases and 4 bases, in that order; junction bases with no gene match: 10. The CDR3 is 17 amino acids. Germline loops: CDR1 KGHSH, CDR2 LQKENI. CDR3 protein: CASSPPSPTRGADTQYF. The DNA for the CDR3 is TGTGCCAGCTCACCACCGAGCCCCACCCGGGGGGCAGATACGCAGTATTTT.

The J gene is TRBJ2-7, the V gene TRBV28; D remains unclear. Per the germline V gene, CDR1 is MDHEN and CDR2 is SYDVKM. V was clipped by 7 bases and J by 2 bases, with 15 bases between them. CDR3 size: 14 residues. In DNA, the CDR3 is TGTGCCAGCACCCCGACCGGCGGTACCTACGAGCAGTACTTC. Translation gives CASTPTGGTYEQYF.

J is TRBJ1-2 and V is TRBV27; D uncertain. There are 13 residues in the CDR3. Germline V CDR1 and CDR2: MNHEY, SMNVEV (reference sequence). Trimming stripped 0 bases from V and 4 bases from J, with 6 bases between. The CDR3 reads CASSLSGIYGYTF. The CDR3 DNA reads TGTGCCAGCAGTTTATCAGGAATCTATGGCTACACCTTC.

The chain has TRBV30 and TRBJ2-3, with D hard to call. CDR1 and CDR2 from the germline V gene are GTSNPN and SVGIG (reference sequence). V was clipped by 5 bases and J by 1 base, with 13 bases between them. The CDR3 runs 14 residues. In DNA form, the CDR3 reads TGTGCCTGGGAACGGAGTCGGGGCACAGATACGCAGTATTTT. Amino acids: CAWERSRGTDTQYF. Supplemented by reference TRBV30 and TRBJ2-3, the full variable domain reads SQTIHQWPATLVQPVGSPLSLECTVEGTSNPNLYWYRQAAGRGLQLLFYSVGIGQISSEVPQNLSASRPQDRQFILSSKKLLLSDSGFYLCAWERSRGTDTQYFGPGTRLTVL.

The J gene is TRBJ1-6, the V gene TRBV5-1; D perhaps matches TRBD1 (5 bases). The V end was cut by 1 base, the J end by 7 bases, with 9 bases between. The CDR3 is 14 amino acids. Germline V gene lookup returns CDR1 SGHRS and CDR2 YFSETQ. In DNA form, the CDR3 reads TGCGCCAGCAGCTTGCAGGGAGTGAATTCACCCCTCCACTTT. It codes for CASSLQGVNSPLHF.

CDR3 in amino acids: CASSFTSSYEQYF. The CDR3 coding sequence is TGTGCCAGCAGTTTCACTAGCTCCTACGAGCAGTACTTC. The V gene is TRBV27, the J gene TRBJ2-7; a weak D match, TRBD2 (5 bases). V lost 3 bases and J 0 bases, leaving 6 bases between the germline ends. This CDR3 is built from 13 residues. Germline V gives CDR1 MNHEY, CDR2 SMNVEV (reference sequence).

This rearrangement joins TRBV30 to TRBJ1-2; no definite D call. Per germline, CDR1 GTSNPN and CDR2 SVGIG (reference sequence). The length of the CDR3 is 14 residues. V lost 0 bases, J lost 0 bases, and 8 bases lay in between. For the CDR3, the DNA is TGTGCCTGGAGTGTACAGAGAGCTAACTATGGCTACACCTTC. Translation: CAWSVQRANYGYTF.

The V and J genes are TRBV30 and TRBJ1-1; D may be TRBD1 (6 bases). The CDR3 extends over 15 amino acids. Germline V CDR1 and CDR2: GTSNPN, SVGIG (reference sequence). Trimming cost V 3 bases and J 1 base, with 15 bases left between them. CDR3 amino acids: CAWSVATGANTEAFF. The CDR3 DNA is TGTGCCTGGAGCGTCGCTACGGGGGCGAACACTGAAGCTTTCTTT.

The CDR3 is CASNAGLAGVGTGELFF. CDR3 DNA: TGTGCCAGCAACGCGGGACTAGCGGGAGTCGGGACCGGGGAGCTGTTTTTT. This chain joins TRBV7-2 and TRBJ2-2; TRBD2 matches 14 bases. The V gene end was trimmed by 7 bases and the J gene end by 5 bases; junction bases not matched to a gene: 9. Looked up from germline, CDR1 is SGHTA and CDR2 is FQGNSA. CDR3 length: 17 amino acids.

V and J are TRBV5-1 and TRBJ2-7, with D possibly TRBD1 on 5 matching bases. CDR1 and CDR2 (germline): SGHRS, YFSETQ. Between the trimmed V and J ends, which lost 0 bases and 5 bases, there was a span of 9 bases. CDR3 length: 13 amino acids. The CDR3 spells CASSLGQDNEQYF. DNA of the CDR3: TGCGCCAGCAGCTTGGGGCAGGACAACGAGCAGTACTTC.

V gene TRBV5-8 combines with J gene TRBJ1-6; TRBD1 agrees at 10 bases. The CDR3 length is 15 residues. The trim removed 4 bases at V and 9 bases at J, leaving 7 bases unmatched. Germline loops: CDR1 SGHTS, CDR2 YDEGEE. The CDR3: CASSVGGQGISPLHF. CDR3 DNA sequence: TGTGCCAGCAGCGTAGGGGGACAGGGGATTTCACCCCTCCACTTT.